This T cell receptor beta chain was retrieved from a study of OX40 agonist ivuxolimab in advanced cancers. Study in general: Of mixed ages from roughly 23 to 80 and averaging 60 years, the group was around 78% male. Antecedent anti-PD-1, anti-PD-L1 or anti-CTLA-4 therapy was permissible, with around 41% having received some. Of the patients, three showed partial responses, one with hepatocellular carcinoma and two with cutaneous melanoma.

Study findings and constraints: Researchers report that CD8+ T cells had, on average, more expanded clones than CD4+.

Germline lookup yields CDR1 GTSNPN and CDR2 SVGIG (reference sequence). J was trimmed by 3 bases and V by 1 base; bases with no gene match: 5. The CDR3 covers 15 residues. This clone was observed a single time. As yet, its antigen is unknown. TCRdb's table, derived via immunoSEQ multiplex PCR, lists solely in-frame clones and lacks some. The sample comprises about 84,000 clones, approximately 89% of which are singletons, and about 0.2% rests with the top ten. The rearrangement links TRBV30 to TRBJ1-2; 10 nucleotides agree with TRBD1. The clonotype comes from an adult with an advanced solid tumor such as melanoma, head and neck, liver or kidney cancer. Specimen: CD4+ or CD8+ T cells sorted from blood, collected in a trial of the OX40 agonist ivuxolimab. CDR3 coding DNA: TGTGCCTGGAGTGAACGGACAGGGGGTTACTATGGCTACACCTTC. This sequence encodes CAWSERTGGYYGYTF.